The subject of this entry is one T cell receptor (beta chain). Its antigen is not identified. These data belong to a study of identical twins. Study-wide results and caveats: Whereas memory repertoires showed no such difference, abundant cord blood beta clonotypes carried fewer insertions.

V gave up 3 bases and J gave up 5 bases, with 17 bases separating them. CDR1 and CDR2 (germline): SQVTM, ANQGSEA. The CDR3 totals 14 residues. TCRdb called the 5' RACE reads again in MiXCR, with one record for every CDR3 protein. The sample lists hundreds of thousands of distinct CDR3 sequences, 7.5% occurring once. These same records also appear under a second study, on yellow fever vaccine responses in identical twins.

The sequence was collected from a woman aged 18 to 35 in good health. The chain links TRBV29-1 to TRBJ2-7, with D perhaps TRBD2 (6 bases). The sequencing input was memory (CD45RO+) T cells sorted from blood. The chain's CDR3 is CSVDSGPLRDEQYF. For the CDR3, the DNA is TGCAGCGTTGACAGCGGGCCACTCAGAGACGAGCAGTACTTC.